This T cell receptor beta chain was documented in a study of cytomegalovirus exposure and HLA in healthy donors. The overall study: In a previous analysis, more than 90 million unique TCR beta sequences were found from roughly 180 million T cells.

PCR used 60 Vbeta primers and 13 Jbeta primers. Assay used: immunoSEQ multiplex PCR; TCRdb lists only in-frame clones, some missing. Among approximately 160,000 clones listed, approximately 88% were seen once. From germline, CDR1 is SNHLY and CDR2 FYNNEI. V shed 3 bases, J shed 5 bases, and the junction held 12 bases outside the gene matches. The CDR3 consists of 17 residues. The TCR sequence derives from a boy aged 2 to 10 in good health and CMV-seronegative. The specimen sequenced was PBMCs. The chain carries TRBV2 and TRBJ2-5; TRBD2 aligns across 10 bases. CDR3 DNA sequence: TGTGCCAGCAGTGATGTGCCTAGCGGGAGTTATTGGGAGACCCAGTACTTC. Translated: CASSDVPSGSYWETQYF.